This T cell receptor beta chain originates from a study of PD-1 blockade in mismatch repair-deficient tumors. Findings and limits, study-wide: Tumor-resident clones, often undetectable pretreatment in blood, expanded then contracted after pembrolizumab.

Trimming removed 2 bases from V and 0 bases from J; junction bases left unmatched: 13. The CDR3 runs to 18 residues. Germline V gene lookup returns CDR1 KGHSH and CDR2 LQKENI. With regard to this clone: Its antigen is not known.

Produced via immunoSEQ multiplex PCR; TCRdb's table is partial and in-frame only. The profile shows around 100,000 clones, roughly four fifths of them singletons. The material sequenced was peripheral blood, taken 36 weeks after starting pembrolizumab. The genes are TRBV18 and TRBJ2-7, with 7 nucleotides matching TRBD1. The TCR comes from an adult with mismatch repair-deficient cancer. The CDR3 sequence: CASSPKVSGQSRSYEQYF. As DNA, the CDR3 is TGTGCCAGCTCACCAAAGGTCTCGGGACAGTCGCGCTCCTACGAGCAGTACTTC.